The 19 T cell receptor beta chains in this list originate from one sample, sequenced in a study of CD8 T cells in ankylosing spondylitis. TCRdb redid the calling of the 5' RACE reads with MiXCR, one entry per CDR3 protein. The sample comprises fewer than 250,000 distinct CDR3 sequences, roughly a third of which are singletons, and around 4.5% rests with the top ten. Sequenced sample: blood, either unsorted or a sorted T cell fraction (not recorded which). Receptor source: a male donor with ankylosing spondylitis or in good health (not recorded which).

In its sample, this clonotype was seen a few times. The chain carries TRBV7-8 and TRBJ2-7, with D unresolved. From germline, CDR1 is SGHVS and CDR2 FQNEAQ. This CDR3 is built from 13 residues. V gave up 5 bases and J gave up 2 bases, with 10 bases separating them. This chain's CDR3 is CASSRQLAYEQYF. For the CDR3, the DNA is TGTGCCAGCAGCCGGCAGTTAGCCTACGAGCAGTACTTC.

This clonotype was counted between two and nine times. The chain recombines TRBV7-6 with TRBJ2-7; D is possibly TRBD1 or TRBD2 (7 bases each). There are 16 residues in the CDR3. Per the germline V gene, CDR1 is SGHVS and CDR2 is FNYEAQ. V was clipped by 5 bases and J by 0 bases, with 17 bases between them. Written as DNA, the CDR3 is TGTGCCAGCAGCACCTGGGAGGGGGCCGACTCCTACGAGCAGTACTTC. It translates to CASSTWEGADSYEQYF.

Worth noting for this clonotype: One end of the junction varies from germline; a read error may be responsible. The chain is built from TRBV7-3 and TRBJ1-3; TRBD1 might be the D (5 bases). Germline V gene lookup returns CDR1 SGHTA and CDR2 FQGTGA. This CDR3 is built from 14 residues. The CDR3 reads CASSLGTAGSTIYF. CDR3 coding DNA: TGTGCCAGCAGCTTAGGGACGGCGGGAAGCACCATATATTTT.

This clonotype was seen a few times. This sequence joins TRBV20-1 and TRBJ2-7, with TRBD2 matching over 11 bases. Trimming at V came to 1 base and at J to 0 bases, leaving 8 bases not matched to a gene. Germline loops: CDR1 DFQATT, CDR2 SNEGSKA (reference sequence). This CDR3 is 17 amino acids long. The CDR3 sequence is CSARGFGLAGGSYEQYF. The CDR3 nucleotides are TGCAGTGCTAGAGGGTTCGGTCTAGCGGGGGGCTCCTACGAGCAGTACTTC.

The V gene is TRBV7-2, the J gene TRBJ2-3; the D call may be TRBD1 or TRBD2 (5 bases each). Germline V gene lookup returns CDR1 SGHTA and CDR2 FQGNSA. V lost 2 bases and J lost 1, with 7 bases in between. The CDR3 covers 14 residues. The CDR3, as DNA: TGTGCCAGCAGCTTAATGGGGGGCACAGATACGCAGTATTTT. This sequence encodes CASSLMGGTDTQYF.

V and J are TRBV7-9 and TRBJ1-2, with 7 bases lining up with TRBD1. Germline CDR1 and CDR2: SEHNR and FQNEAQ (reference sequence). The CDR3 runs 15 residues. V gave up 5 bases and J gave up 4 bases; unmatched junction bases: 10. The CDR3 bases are TGTGCCAGCAGCCCCCTGGACAGGCCGGGCTATGGCTACACCTTC. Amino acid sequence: CASSPLDRPGYGYTF.

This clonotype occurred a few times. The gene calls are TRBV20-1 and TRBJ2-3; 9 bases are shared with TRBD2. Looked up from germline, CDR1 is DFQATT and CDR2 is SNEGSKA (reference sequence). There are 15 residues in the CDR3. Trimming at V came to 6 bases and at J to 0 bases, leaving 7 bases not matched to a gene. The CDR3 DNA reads TGCAGTGCCGGAGATCTAGCGGGAAGCACAGATACGCAGTATTTT. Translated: CSAGDLAGSTDTQYF.

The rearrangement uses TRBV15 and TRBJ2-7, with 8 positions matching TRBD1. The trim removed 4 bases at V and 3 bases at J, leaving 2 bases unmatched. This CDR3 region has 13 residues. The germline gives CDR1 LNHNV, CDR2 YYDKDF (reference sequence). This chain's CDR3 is CATSTGGSYEQYF. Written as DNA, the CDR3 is TGTGCCACCAGCACAGGGGGCAGCTACGAGCAGTACTTC.

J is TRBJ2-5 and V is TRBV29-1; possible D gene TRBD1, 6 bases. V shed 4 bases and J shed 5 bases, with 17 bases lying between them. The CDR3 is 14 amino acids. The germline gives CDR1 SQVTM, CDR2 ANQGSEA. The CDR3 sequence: CSVVHRDEGETQYF. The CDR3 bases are TGCAGCGTTGTACACAGGGACGAGGGGGAGACCCAGTACTTC.

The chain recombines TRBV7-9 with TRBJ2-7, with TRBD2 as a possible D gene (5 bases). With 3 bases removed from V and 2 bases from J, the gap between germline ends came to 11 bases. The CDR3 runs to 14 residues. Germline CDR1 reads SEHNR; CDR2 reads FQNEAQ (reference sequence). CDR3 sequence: CASSLGARTYEQYF. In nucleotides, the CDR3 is TGTGCCAGCAGCTTGGGAGCTAGAACCTACGAGCAGTACTTC.

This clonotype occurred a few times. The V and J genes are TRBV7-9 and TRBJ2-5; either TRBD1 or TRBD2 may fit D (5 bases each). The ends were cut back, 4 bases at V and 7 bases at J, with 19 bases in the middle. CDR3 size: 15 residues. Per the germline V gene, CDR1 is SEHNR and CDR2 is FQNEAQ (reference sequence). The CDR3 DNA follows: TGTGCCAGCAGCTCACCCGTCGAGGGACGGGGGACCCAGTACTTC. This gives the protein CASSSPVEGRGTQYF.

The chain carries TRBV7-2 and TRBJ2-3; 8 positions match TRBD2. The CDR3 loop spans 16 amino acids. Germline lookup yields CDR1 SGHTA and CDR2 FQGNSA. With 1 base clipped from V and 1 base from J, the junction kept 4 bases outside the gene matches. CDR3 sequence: CASSLGSSGGTDTQYF. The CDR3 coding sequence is TGTGCCAGCAGCTTAGGAAGTAGCGGGGGCACAGATACGCAGTATTTT.

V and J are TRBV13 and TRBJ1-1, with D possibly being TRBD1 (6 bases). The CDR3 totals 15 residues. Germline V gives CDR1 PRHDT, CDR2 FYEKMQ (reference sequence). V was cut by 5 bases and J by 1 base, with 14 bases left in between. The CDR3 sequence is CASSHSTGQNTEAFF. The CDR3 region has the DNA TGTGCCAGCAGCCACTCGACAGGCCAGAACACTGAAGCTTTCTTT. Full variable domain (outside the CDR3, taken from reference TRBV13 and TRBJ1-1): AAGVIQSPRHLIKEKRETATLKCYPIPRHDTVYWYQQGPGQDPQFLISFYEKMQSDKGSIPDRFSAQQFSDYHSELNMSSLELGDSALYFCASSHSTGQNTEAFFGQGTRLTVV.

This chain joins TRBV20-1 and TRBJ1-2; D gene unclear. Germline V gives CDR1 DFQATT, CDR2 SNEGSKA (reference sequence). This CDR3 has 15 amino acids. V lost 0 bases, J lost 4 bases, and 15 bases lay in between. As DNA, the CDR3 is TGCAGTGCTAGAGATGATGAAGGCCCCGGCTATGGCTACACCTTC. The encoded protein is CSARDDEGPGYGYTF.

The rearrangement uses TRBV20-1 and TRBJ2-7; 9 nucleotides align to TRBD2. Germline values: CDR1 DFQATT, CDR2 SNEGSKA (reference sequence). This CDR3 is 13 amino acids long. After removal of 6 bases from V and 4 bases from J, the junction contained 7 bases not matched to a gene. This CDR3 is CSAPTSGPYEQYF. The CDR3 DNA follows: TGCAGTGCACCTACTAGCGGGCCATACGAGCAGTACTTC.

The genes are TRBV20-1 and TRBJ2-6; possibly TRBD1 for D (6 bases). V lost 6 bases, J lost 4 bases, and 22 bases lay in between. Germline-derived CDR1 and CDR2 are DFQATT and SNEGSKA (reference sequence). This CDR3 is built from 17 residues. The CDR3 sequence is CSARTEFLSRGANVLTF. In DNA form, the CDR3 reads TGCAGTGCCAGGACAGAGTTCCTGTCCAGGGGGGCCAACGTCCTGACTTTC.

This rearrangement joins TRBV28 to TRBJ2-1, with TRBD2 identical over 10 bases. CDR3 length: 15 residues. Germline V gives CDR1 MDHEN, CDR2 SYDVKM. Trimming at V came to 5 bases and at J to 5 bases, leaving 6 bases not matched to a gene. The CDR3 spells CASSPAGGANNEQFF. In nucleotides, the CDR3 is TGTGCCAGCAGTCCAGCGGGGGGGGCAAACAATGAGCAGTTCTTC.

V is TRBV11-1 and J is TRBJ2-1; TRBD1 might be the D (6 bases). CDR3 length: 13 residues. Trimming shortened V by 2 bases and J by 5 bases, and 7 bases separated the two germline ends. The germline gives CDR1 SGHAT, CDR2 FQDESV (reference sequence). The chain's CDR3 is CASSLYRDNEQFF. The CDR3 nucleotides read TGTGCCAGCAGCTTATACAGGGACAATGAGCAGTTCTTC.

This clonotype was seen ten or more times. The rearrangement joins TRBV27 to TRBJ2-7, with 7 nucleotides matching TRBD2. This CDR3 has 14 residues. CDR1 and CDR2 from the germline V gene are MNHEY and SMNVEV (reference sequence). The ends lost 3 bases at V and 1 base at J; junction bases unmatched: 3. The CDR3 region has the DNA TGTGCCAGCAGTTTTTCCGGGGGGTCCTACGAGCAGTACTTC. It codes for CASSFSGGSYEQYF.